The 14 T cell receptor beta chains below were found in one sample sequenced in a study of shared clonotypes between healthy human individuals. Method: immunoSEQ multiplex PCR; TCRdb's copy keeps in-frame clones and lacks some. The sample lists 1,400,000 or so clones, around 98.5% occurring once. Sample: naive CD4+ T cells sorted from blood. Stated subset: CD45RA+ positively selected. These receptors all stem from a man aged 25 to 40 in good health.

CDR3 sequence: CASRGDAGVIEQFF. CDR3 bases: TGTGCCAGCAGGGGCGATGCGGGAGTGATTGAGCAGTTCTTC. The genes are TRBV2 and TRBJ2-1; 7 bases are shared with TRBD2. This CDR3 has 14 residues. The junction had 11 bases not matched to a gene; V was cut back by 6 bases and J by 9 bases. The germline V gene encodes CDR1 SNHLY and CDR2 FYNNEI.

The CDR3 sequence is CASSPSGPNTEAFF. The CDR3 DNA reads as TGTGCCAGCAGCCCGTCTGGACCGAACACTGAAGCTTTCTTT. This sequence joins TRBV7-3 and TRBJ1-1; D ambiguous. The CDR3 totals 14 residues. Germline V lookup: CDR1 SGHTA, CDR2 FQGTGA. V lost 5 bases to trimming and J lost 1 base, with 11 bases between them.

The CDR3 sequence: CASSSFGTGSYGYTF. CDR3 nucleotides: TGTGCCAGCAGCTCGTTCGGGACAGGATCCTATGGCTACACCTTC. The rearrangement uses TRBV5-4 and TRBJ1-2; 8 bases fit TRBD1. CDR3 size: 15 residues. From germline, CDR1 is SGHNT and CDR2 YYREEE (reference sequence). Trimming removed 3 bases from V and 4 bases from J; junction bases left unmatched: 8.

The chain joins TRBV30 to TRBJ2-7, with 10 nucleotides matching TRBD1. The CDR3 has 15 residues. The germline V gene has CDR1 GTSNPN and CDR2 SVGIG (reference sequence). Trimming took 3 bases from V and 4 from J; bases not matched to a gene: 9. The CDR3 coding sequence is TGTGCCTGGAGGCCCCCGGGACAGGGGACTTACGAGCAGTACTTC. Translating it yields CAWRPPGQGTYEQYF.

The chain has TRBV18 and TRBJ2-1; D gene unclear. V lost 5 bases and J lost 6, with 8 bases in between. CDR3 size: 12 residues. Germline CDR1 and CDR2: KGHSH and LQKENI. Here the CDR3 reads CASSSLLNEQFF. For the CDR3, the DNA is TGTGCCAGCTCATCGCTGCTCAATGAGCAGTTCTTC.

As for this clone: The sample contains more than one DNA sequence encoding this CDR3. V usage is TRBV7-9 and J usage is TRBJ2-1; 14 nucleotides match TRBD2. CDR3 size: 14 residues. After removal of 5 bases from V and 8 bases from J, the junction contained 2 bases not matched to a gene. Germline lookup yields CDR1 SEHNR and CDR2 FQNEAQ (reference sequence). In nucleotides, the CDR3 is TGTGCCAGCAGCCTGGGACTAGCGGGGGATGAGCAGTTCTTC. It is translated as CASSLGLAGDEQFF. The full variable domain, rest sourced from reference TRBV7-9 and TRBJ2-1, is DTGVSQNPRHKITKRGQNVTFRCDPISEHNRLYWYRQTLGQGPEFLTYFQNEAQLEKSRLLSDRFSAERPKGSFSTLEIQRTEQGDSAMYLCASSLGLAGDEQFFGPGTRLTVL.

The CDR3 sequence: CASNIKVGQGVEQFF. CDR3 in DNA: TGTGCCAGCAACATAAAAGTCGGACAGGGCGTTGAGCAGTTCTTC. The chain employs TRBV7-9 and TRBJ2-1, with TRBD1 matching 8 bases. Germline V gene lookup returns CDR1 SEHNR and CDR2 FQNEAQ (reference sequence). With V trimmed by 7 bases and J by 9 bases, 14 bases remained unmatched. The CDR3 contains 15 residues.

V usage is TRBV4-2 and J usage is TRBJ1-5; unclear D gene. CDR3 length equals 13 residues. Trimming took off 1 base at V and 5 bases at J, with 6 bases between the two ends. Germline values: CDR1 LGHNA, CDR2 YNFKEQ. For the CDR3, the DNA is TGTGCCAGCAGCCAAGGGAGGGATCAGCCCCAGCATTTT. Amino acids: CASSQGRDQPQHF.

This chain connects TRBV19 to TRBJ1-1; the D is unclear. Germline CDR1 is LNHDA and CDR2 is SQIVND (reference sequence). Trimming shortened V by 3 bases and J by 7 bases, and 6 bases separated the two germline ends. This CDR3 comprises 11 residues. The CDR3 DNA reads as TGTGCCAGTAGTATGTCATATGAAGCTTTCTTT. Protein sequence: CASSMSYEAFF.

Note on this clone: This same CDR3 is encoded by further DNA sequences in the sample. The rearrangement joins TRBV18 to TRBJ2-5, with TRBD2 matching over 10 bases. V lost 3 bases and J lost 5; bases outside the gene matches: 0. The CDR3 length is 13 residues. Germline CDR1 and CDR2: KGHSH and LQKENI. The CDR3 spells CASSPTSGETQYF. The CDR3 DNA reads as TGTGCCAGCTCACCGACTAGCGGGGAGACCCAGTACTTC.

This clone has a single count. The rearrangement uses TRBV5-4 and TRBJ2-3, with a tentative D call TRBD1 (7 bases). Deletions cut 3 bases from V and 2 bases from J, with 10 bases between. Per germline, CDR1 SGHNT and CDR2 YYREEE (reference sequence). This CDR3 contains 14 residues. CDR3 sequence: CASSSGGFTDTQYF. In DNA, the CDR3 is TGTGCCAGCAGCTCAGGGGGGTTCACAGATACGCAGTATTTT.

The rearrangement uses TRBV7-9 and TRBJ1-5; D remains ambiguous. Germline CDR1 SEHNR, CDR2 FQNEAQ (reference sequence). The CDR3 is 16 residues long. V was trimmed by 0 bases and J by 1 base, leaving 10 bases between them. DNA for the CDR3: TGTGCCAGCAGCTTAGCAGGGCTGGGAAGCAATCAGCCCCAGCATTTT. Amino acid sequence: CASSLAGLGSNQPQHF.

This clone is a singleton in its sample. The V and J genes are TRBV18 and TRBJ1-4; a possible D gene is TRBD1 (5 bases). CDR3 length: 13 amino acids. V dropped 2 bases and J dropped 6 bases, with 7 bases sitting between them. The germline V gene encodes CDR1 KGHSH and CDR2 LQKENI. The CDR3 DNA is TGTGCCAGCTCACCAGGACAAGATGAAAAACTGTTTTTT. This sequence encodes CASSPGQDEKLFF. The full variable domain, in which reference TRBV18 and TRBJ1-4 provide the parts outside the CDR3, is NAGVMQNPRHLVRRRGQEARLRCSPMKGHSHVYWYRQLPEEGLKFMVYLQKENIIDESGMPKERFSAEFPKEGPSILRIQQVVRGDSAAYFCASSPGQDEKLFFGSGTQLSVL.

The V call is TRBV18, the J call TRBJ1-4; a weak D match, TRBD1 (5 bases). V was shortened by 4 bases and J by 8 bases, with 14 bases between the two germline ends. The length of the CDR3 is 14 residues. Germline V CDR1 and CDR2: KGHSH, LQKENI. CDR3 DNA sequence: TGTGCCAGCTCACAGGGGCCCACGGAGGAAAAACTGTTTTTT. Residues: CASSQGPTEEKLFF.